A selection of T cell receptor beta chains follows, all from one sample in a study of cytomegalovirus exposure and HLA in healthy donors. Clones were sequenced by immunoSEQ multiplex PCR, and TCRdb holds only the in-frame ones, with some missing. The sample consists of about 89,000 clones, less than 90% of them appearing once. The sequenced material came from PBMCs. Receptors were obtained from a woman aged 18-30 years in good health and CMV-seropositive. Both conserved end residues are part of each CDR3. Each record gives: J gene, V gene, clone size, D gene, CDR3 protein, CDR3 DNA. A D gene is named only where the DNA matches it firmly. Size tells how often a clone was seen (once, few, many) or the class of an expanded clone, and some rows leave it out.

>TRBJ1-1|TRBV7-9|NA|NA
CASSFLGGHTEAFF
TGTGCCAGCAGCTTTCTAGGGGGACACACTGAAGCTTTCTTT
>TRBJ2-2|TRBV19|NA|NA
CASLVDSLNTGELFF
TGTGCCAGTCTTGTGGACTCACTAAACACCGGGGAGCTGTTTTTT
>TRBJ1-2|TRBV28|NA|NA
CASTANYGYTF
TGTGCCAGCACAGCTAACTATGGCTACACCTTC
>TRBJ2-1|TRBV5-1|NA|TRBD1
CASSLRTGEGTEQFF
TGCGCCAGCAGCTTGCGGACAGGGGAAGGTACTGAGCAGTTCTTC
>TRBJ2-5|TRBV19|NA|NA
CASSRQGREETQYF
TGTGCCAGTAGCAGACAGGGTCGGGAGGAGACCCAGTACTTC
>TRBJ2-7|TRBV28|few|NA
CASSLTQGPSEQYF
TGTGCCAGCAGTTTAACCCAGGGTCCTAGCGAGCAGTACTTC
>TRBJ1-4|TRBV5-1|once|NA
CASSFGQSSENLFF
TGCGCCAGCAGCTTCGGACAGAGTTCTGAAAACCTGTTTTTT
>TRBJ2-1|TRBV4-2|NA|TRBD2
CASSQPSGGSSYNEQFF
TGTGCCAGCAGCCAACCTAGCGGGGGGAGCTCCTACAATGAGCAGTTCTTC
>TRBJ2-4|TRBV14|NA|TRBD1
CASSQDAGQGRNIQYF
TGTGCCAGCAGCCAAGACGCGGGACAGGGTAGAAACATTCAGTACTTC
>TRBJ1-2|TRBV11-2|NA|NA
CASSLAGYGYTF
TGTGCCAGCAGCTTAGCCGGGTATGGCTACACCTTC